The 20 T cell receptor beta chains listed next were all sequenced from one sample in a study of fetal regulatory T cell absence and autoimmunity. Generated by immunoSEQ multiplex PCR, the TCRdb table keeps only in-frame clones and is missing some. Of 95,000 to 100,000 clones listed, about two thirds are singletons. Sequencing was performed on pancreas tissue. These receptors were taken from a male donor with IPEX syndrome.

This clone occurred a few times. This chain uses TRBV10-3 with TRBJ2-2, with D possibly matching TRBD1 (5 bases). V was clipped by 7 bases and J by 7 bases, with 10 bases between them. CDR3 length: 12 residues. Germline-derived CDR1 and CDR2 are ENHRY and SYGVKD. DNA for the CDR3: TGTGCCATCACCAATCAGGGCGGGGAGCTGTTTTTT. As protein: CAITNQGGELFF.

The V gene is TRBV6-5, the J gene TRBJ1-1; weak D call: TRBD1 (5 bases). CDR1 is MNHEY and CDR2 is SVGAGI in the germline V gene. The CDR3 runs 14 residues. V lost 6 bases, J lost 4 bases, and 15 bases lay in between. The CDR3 reads CASRPPTGGTEAFF. For the CDR3, the DNA is TGTGCCAGCAGGCCCCCAACAGGAGGCACTGAAGCTTTCTTT.

The chain combines TRBV4-1 with TRBJ2-3, with 10 positions matching TRBD2. CDR1 is MGHRA and CDR2 is YSYEKL in the germline V gene. The CDR3 consists of 14 residues. Trimming removed 8 bases from V and 3 bases from J; junction bases left unmatched: 5. The CDR3 loop is CASESGGATDTQYF. The CDR3 DNA reads as TGCGCCAGCGAAAGCGGGGGGGCTACAGATACGCAGTATTTT.

J is TRBJ2-7 and V is TRBV4-3, with 9 bases lining up with TRBD2. CDR3 size: 16 residues. V was clipped by 4 bases and J by 2 bases; unmatched bases: 9. Germline CDR1 and CDR2: LGHNA and YSLEER. CDR3: CASSPDWAGGAYEQYF. DNA for the CDR3: TGCGCCAGCAGCCCCGATTGGGCGGGGGGGGCCTACGAGCAGTACTTC.

V and J are TRBV15 and TRBJ2-3, with 10 bases matching TRBD2. Germline lookup yields CDR1 LNHNV and CDR2 YYDKDF (reference sequence). This CDR3 has 18 amino acids. The J segment lost 5 bases and the V segment lost 0 bases, leaving 11 bases of the junction unmatched. CDR3 nucleotides: TGTGCCACCAGCAGAGATCGGACTAGCGGCCGGGCGGGAGATACGCAGTATTTT. Amino acid sequence: CATSRDRTSGRAGDTQYF.

V and J are TRBV6-1 and TRBJ2-7; 10 bases match TRBD2. Trimming cost V 5 bases and J 3 bases; bases outside gene matches: 4. Germline V lookup: CDR1 MNHNS, CDR2 SASEGT. The length of the CDR3 is 14 residues. The CDR3 spells CASSLLAGIYEQYF. In nucleotides, the CDR3 is TGTGCCAGCAGTCTACTAGCGGGAATCTACGAGCAGTACTTC.

The rearrangement uses TRBV18 and TRBJ2-2, with a tentative D call TRBD1 (6 bases). This CDR3 has 16 residues. Germline V gene lookup returns CDR1 KGHSH and CDR2 LQKENI. V lost 5 bases to trimming and J lost 5 bases, with 18 bases between them. CDR3 in DNA: TGTGCCAGCTCATCCAACAGGGTGCGGGTTACCGGGGAGCTGTTTTTT. This sequence encodes CASSSNRVRVTGELFF.

This clone turned up a few times. The chain links TRBV19 to TRBJ1-2; maybe TRBD1 (6 bases). V lost 4 bases and J lost 8, with 20 bases in between. The CDR3 extends over 15 amino acids. From germline, CDR1 is LNHDA and CDR2 SQIVND (reference sequence). CDR3 DNA: TGTGCCAGTAGTACCCCGACAGGACGGGGGGAAGGCTACACCTTC. Residues: CASSTPTGRGEGYTF.

V gene TRBV4-2 combines with J gene TRBJ2-3; D possibly matches TRBD1 or TRBD2 (6 bases each). Germline assignment: CDR1 LGHNA and CDR2 YNFKEQ. This CDR3 spans 15 amino acids. V was clipped by 2 bases and J by 3 bases, with 12 bases between them. The CDR3 loop reads CASSQTGARTDTQYF. The CDR3 nucleotides read TGTGCCAGCAGCCAAACGGGGGCGCGTACAGATACGCAGTATTTT.

This clone was observed many times. The V and J genes are TRBV10-3 and TRBJ2-7, with TRBD1 matching over 9 bases. The CDR3 loop spans 13 amino acids. Looked up from germline, CDR1 is ENHRY and CDR2 is SYGVKD. V was clipped by 10 bases and J by 3 bases; unmatched bases: 7. CDR3 sequence reads: CATGQTGGYEQYF. As DNA, the CDR3 is TGTGCCACTGGGCAGACAGGGGGCTACGAGCAGTACTTC.

The chain recombines TRBV4-1 with TRBJ2-7, with D unclear. The V gene's germline CDR1 is MGHRA and CDR2 YSYEKL. Trimming stripped 9 bases from V and 5 bases from J, with 11 bases between. The CDR3 runs 11 residues. The CDR3 reads CASMASDEQYF. CDR3 coding DNA: TGCGCCAGTATGGCCTCGGACGAGCAGTACTTC.

The chain uses TRBV9 and TRBJ2-5, with unresolved D. The V gene lost 4 bases and the J gene lost 1 base, with 11 bases spanning the gap. From germline, CDR1 is SGDLS and CDR2 YYNGEE. The CDR3 totals 14 residues. In nucleotides, the CDR3 is TGTGCCAGCAGCCCAGGTCTCGCCCAAGAGACCCAGTACTTC. Protein sequence: CASSPGLAQETQYF.

CDR3 loop: CASSHRDRLYNEQFF. CDR3 bases: TGTGCCAGCAGCCACAGAGACAGGTTGTACAATGAGCAGTTCTTC. The chain has TRBV7-9 and TRBJ2-1, with a weak D call TRBD1 (6 bases). V was trimmed by 5 bases and J by 4 bases, leaving 15 bases between them. CDR3 length equals 15 residues. The V gene's germline CDR1 is SEHNR and CDR2 FQNEAQ (reference sequence).

This chain connects TRBV21-1 to TRBJ1-1; TRBD1, the table's D call, lacks a check against the DNA. TRBV21-1 is a documented pseudogene. This CDR3 spans 13 amino acids. CDR3 region: CASSARRQGEAFF. CDR3 coding DNA: TGTGCCAGCAGCGCCCGGAGACAGGGCGAAGCTTTCTTT.

The V call is TRBV7-2, the J call TRBJ1-6, with a possible D match to TRBD1 (6 bases). This CDR3 contains 16 residues. From germline, CDR1 is SGHTA and CDR2 FQGNSA. The V end lost 5 bases, the J end lost 3 bases, and 14 bases lay between the germline ends. CDR3 nucleotides: TGTGCCAGCAGCCTTGCCGGGACATACTATAATTCACCCCTCCACTTT. Translation gives CASSLAGTYYNSPLHF. The whole variable domain, filled in from reference TRBV7-2 and TRBJ1-6, reads GAGVSQSPSNKVTEKGKDVELRCDPISGHTALYWYRQSLGQGLEFLIYFQGNSAPDKSGLPSDRFSAERTGGSVSTLTIQRTQQEDSAVYLCASSLAGTYYNSPLHFGNGTRLTVT.

This clone came up once. The V call is TRBV4-3, the J call TRBJ2-7, with 7 bases that match TRBD1. The V and J ends lost 3 bases and 3 bases, in that order; junction bases with no gene match: 8. The CDR3 loop spans 15 amino acids. Germline CDR1 and CDR2: LGHNA and YSLEER. CDR3 residues: CASSQGVGTVYEQYF. DNA of the CDR3: TGCGCCAGCAGCCAGGGGGTCGGGACAGTCTACGAGCAGTACTTC.

The chain combines TRBV27 with TRBJ1-2; 11 bases agree with TRBD1. Germline loops: CDR1 MNHEY, CDR2 SMNVEV (reference sequence). The CDR3 spans 15 residues. Unmatched junction bases numbered 8, after V lost 3 bases and J lost 8 bases. The CDR3 spells CASSFGQGAVEGYTF. The CDR3 DNA is TGTGCCAGCAGTTTCGGACAGGGGGCCGTGGAGGGCTACACCTTC.

The rearrangement joins TRBV2 to TRBJ2-7; D is tentatively TRBD1 or TRBD2 (5 bases each). The CDR3 covers 18 residues. Germline values: CDR1 SNHLY, CDR2 FYNNEI. Trimming removed 2 bases at V and 2 bases at J, with 22 bases between. CDR3: CASSEIPDRGANTYEQYF. The CDR3 DNA sequence: TGTGCCAGCAGTGAAATCCCCGACAGAGGGGCTAATACCTACGAGCAGTACTTC.

The J gene is TRBJ1-2, the V gene TRBV30; 8 positions match TRBD1. This CDR3 spans 21 amino acids. CDR1 is GTSNPN, CDR2 SVGIG, per germline (reference sequence). Unmatched junction bases numbered 21, after V lost 0 bases and J lost 0 bases. CDR3 sequence (DNA): TGTGCCTGGAGTGTACAGGGGGGTTGGTTGCAATACGGTATGGCTAACTATGGCTACACCTTC. Translation gives CAWSVQGGWLQYGMANYGYTF.

This clone came up once. The chain has TRBV30 and TRBJ2-7; 8 bases match TRBD1. Germline CDR1 and CDR2: GTSNPN and SVGIG (reference sequence). J lost 3 bases, V lost 4 bases, and 8 bases had no gene match. The CDR3 runs 14 residues. The DNA of the CDR3 is TGTGCCTGGAACCCCGACAGGGGAAACTACGAGCAGTACTTC. Amino acids: CAWNPDRGNYEQYF.